This T cell receptor (beta chain) originates from a study of CD8 T cells in Susac syndrome. The V gene end was trimmed by 6 bases and the J gene end by 6 bases; junction bases not matched to a gene: 6. Germline loops: CDR1 DFQATT, CDR2 SNEGSKA (reference sequence). The CDR3 has 13 residues. When the RNA was reverse transcribed, random hexamers were used with an input of about 0.5 to 1 ug. TCRdb ran MiXCR on the immunoSEQ multiplex PCR reads and lists one entry per CDR3 protein. Among fewer than 85,000 distinct CDR3 sequences, 85% to 95% were seen once, and the ten largest hold about 0.38%. This sequence was found in a human donor with multiple sclerosis. The chain couples TRBV20-1 to TRBJ2-7, with 12 bases identical to TRBD2. The sequenced material came from CD8+ T cells from PBMCs. The chain's CDR3 is CSAPTSGRSEQYF. The DNA of the CDR3 is TGCAGTGCCCCGACTAGCGGGAGATCCGAGCAGTACTTC.